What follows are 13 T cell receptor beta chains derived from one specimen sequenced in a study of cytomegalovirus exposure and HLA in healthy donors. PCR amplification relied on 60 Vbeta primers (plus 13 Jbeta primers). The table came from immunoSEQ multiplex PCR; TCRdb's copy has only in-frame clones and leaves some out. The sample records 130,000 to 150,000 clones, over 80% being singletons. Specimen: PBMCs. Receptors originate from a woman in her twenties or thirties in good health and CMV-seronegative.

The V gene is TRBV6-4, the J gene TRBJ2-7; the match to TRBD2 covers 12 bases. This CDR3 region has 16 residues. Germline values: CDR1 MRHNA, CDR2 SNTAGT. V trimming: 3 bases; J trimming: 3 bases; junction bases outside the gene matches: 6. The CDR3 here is CASSEGELAGGYEQYF. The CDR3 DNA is TGTGCCAGCAGTGAGGGGGAACTAGCGGGGGGCTACGAGCAGTACTTC.

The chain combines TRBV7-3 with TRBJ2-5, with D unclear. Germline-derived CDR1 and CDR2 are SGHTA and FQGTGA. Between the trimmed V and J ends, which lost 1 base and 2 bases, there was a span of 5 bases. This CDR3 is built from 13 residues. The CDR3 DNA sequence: TGTGCCAGCAGCTTAATCGCGCAAGAGACCCAGTACTTC. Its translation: CASSLIAQETQYF.

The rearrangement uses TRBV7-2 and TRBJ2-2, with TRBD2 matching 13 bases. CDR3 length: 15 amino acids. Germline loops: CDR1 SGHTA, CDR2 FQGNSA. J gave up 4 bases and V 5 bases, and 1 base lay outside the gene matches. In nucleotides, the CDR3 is TGTGCCAGCAGCACTAGCGGGGGGGCCACCGGGGAGCTGTTTTTT. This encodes CASSTSGGATGELFF. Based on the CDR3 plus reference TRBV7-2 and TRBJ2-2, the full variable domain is GAGVSQSPSNKVTEKGKDVELRCDPISGHTALYWYRQSLGQGLEFLIYFQGNSAPDKSGLPSDRFSAERTGGSVSTLTIQRTQQEDSAVYLCASSTSGGATGELFFGEGSRLTVL.

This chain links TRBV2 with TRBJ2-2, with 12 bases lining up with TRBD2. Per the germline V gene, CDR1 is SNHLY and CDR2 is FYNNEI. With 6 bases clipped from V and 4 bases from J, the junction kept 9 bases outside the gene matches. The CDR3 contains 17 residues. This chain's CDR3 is CASRTSGGPGGTGELFF. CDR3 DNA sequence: TGTGCCAGCAGGACTAGCGGGGGTCCGGGTGGCACCGGGGAGCTGTTTTTT.

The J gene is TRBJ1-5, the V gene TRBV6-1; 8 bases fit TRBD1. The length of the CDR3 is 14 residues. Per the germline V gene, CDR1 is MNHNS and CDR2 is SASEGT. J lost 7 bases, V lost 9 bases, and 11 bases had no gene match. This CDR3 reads CASSIAGGEQPQHF. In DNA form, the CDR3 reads TGTGCCAGTAGTATAGCAGGGGGCGAGCAGCCCCAGCATTTT.

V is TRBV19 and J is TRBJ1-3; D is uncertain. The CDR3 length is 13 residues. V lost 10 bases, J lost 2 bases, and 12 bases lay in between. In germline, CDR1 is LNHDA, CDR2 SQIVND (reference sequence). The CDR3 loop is CAITGSPGNTIYF. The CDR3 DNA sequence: TGTGCCATCACCGGGTCACCTGGAAACACCATATATTTT.

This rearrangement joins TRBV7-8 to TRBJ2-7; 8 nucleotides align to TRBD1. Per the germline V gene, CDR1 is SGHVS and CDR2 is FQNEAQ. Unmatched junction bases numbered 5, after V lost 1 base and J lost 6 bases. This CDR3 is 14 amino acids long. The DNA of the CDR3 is TGTGCCAGCAGCTTAGTGGACAGGGCGGGCGAGCAGTACTTC. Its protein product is CASSLVDRAGEQYF.

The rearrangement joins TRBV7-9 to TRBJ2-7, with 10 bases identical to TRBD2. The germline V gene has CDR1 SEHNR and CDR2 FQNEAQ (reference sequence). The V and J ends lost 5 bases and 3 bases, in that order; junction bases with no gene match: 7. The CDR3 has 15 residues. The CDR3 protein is CASSPQLAGDYEQYF. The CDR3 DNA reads TGTGCCAGCAGCCCCCAGCTAGCGGGGGACTACGAGCAGTACTTC. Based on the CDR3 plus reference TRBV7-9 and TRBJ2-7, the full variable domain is DTGVSQNPRHKITKRGQNVTFRCDPISEHNRLYWYRQTLGQGPEFLTYFQNEAQLEKSRLLSDRFSAERPKGSFSTLEIQRTEQGDSAMYLCASSPQLAGDYEQYFGPGTRLTVT.

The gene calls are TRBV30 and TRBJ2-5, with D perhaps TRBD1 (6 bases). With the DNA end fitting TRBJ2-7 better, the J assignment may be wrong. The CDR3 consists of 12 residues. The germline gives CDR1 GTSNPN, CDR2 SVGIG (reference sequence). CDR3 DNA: TGTGCCTGGAGTGTACAGGGCTACGAGCAGTACTTC. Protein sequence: CAWSVQGYEQYF.

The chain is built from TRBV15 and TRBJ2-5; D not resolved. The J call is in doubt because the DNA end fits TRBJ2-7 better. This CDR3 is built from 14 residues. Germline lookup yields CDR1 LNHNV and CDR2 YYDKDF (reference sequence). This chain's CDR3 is CATSRDYADYEQYF. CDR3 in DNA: TGTGCCACCAGCAGAGATTACGCAGACTACGAGCAGTACTTC.

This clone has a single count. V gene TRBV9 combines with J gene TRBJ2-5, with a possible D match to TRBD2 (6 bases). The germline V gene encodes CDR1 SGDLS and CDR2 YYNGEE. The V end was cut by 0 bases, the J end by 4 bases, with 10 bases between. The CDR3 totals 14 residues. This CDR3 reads CASSVAASVETQYF. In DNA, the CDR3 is TGTGCCAGCAGCGTAGCGGCTAGCGTAGAGACCCAGTACTTC.

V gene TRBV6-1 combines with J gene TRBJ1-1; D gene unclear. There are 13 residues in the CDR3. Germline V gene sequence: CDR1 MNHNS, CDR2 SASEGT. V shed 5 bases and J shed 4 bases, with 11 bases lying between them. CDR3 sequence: CASSRTGVTEAFF. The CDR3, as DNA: TGTGCCAGCAGTCGGACCGGGGTCACTGAAGCTTTCTTT.

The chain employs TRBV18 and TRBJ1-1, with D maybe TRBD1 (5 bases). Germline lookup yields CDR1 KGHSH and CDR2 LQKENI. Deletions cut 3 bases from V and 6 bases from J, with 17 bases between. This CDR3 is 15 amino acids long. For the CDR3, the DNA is TGTGCCAGCTCACCTCCAGGTAACAGGCGGTCTGAAGCTTTCTTT. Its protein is CASSPPGNRRSEAFF.